Each of the 18 T cell receptor beta chains below was sequenced from the same sample in a study of graft-versus-host responses after intestinal transplantation. Which antigens these TCRs recognize remains unknown. Method: immunoSEQ multiplex PCR; TCRdb's copy keeps in-frame clones and lacks some. The repertoire holds about 110,000 clones, over 85% seen once, with 0.2% to 0.25% in the top ten. The source was unstimulated CD4+ T cells sorted from spleen or lymph node cells, collected before transplant. The receptor set was obtained from a human donor who was the organ donor for an intestinal transplant.

The chain employs TRBV30 and TRBJ2-5; D is possibly TRBD2 (6 bases). The CDR3 totals 14 residues. The V gene's germline CDR1 is GTSNPN and CDR2 SVGIG (reference sequence). The V and J ends lost 4 bases and 1 base respectively, with 13 bases between them. The chain's CDR3 is CAWTGSGFQETQYF. DNA of the CDR3: TGTGCCTGGACCGGGAGTGGGTTCCAAGAGACCCAGTACTTC. The whole variable domain, filled in from reference TRBV30 and TRBJ2-5, reads SQTIHQWPATLVQPVGSPLSLECTVEGTSNPNLYWYRQAAGRGLQLLFYSVGIGQISSEVPQNLSASRPQDRQFILSSKKLLLSDSGFYLCAWTGSGFQETQYFGPGTRLLVL.

The chain links TRBV19 to TRBJ2-5; 8 positions match TRBD1. CDR1 is LNHDA, CDR2 SQIVND, per germline (reference sequence). Unmatched junction bases numbered 3, after V lost 5 bases and J lost 4 bases. The CDR3 sequence is 13 residues long. The CDR3 region is CASSPTGGETQYF. The CDR3 DNA is TGTGCCAGTAGTCCTACAGGGGGAGAGACCCAGTACTTC.

The chain couples TRBV29-1 to TRBJ1-2; TRBD1 matches at 10 bases. The germline CDR1 and CDR2 sequences are SQVTM and ANQGSEA. With V trimmed by 5 bases and J by 6 bases, 9 bases remained unmatched. CDR3 size: 14 residues. The CDR3 DNA sequence: TGCAGCGTTATCCCGGGACAGGGGATGAATGGCTACACCTTC. The encoded protein is CSVIPGQGMNGYTF. Supplemented by reference TRBV29-1 and TRBJ1-2, the full variable domain reads SAVISQKPSRDICQRGTSLTIQCQVDSQVTMMFWYRQQPGQSLTLIATANQGSEATYESGFVIDKFPISRPNLTFSTLTVSNMSPEDSSIYLCSVIPGQGMNGYTFGSGTRLTVV.

The chain is built from TRBV7-2 and TRBJ2-4, with unresolved D. The CDR3 loop spans 13 amino acids. V lost 1 base and J 5 bases, leaving 6 bases between the germline ends. The germline gives CDR1 SGHTA, CDR2 FQGNSA. The CDR3 reads CASSLDGENIQYF. CDR3 DNA: TGTGCCAGCAGCTTAGATGGGGAAAACATTCAGTACTTC.

The table lists this clone with a count of one. The J gene is TRBJ2-7, the V gene TRBV10-3, with TRBD2 as a possible D gene (5 bases). The ends were cut back, 6 bases at V and 0 bases at J, with 12 bases in the middle. Germline loops: CDR1 ENHRY, CDR2 SYGVKD. There are 14 residues in the CDR3. CDR3: CAIRPTGDSYEQYF. DNA of the CDR3: TGTGCCATCAGGCCCACCGGGGACTCCTACGAGCAGTACTTC.

The CDR3 spells CAISESGNQPQHF. In nucleotides, the CDR3 is TGTGCCATCAGTGAGTCGGGCAATCAGCCCCAGCATTTT. V is TRBV10-3 and J is TRBJ1-5; no clear D. The CDR3 has 13 amino acids. Between the trimmed V and J ends, which lost 0 bases and 2 bases, there was a span of 2 bases. Per the germline V gene, CDR1 is ENHRY and CDR2 is SYGVKD.

V is TRBV5-4 and J is TRBJ2-6; unclear D gene. V was cut by 3 bases and J by 0 bases, with 13 bases left in between. The germline CDR1 and CDR2 sequences are SGHNT and YYREEE (reference sequence). CDR3 length equals 17 residues. CDR3 amino acids: CASSSTAVSSGANVLTF. In DNA form, the CDR3 reads TGTGCCAGCAGCTCAACGGCAGTGTCCTCTGGGGCCAACGTCCTGACTTTC.

The chain joins TRBV19 to TRBJ2-5, with 10 bases identical to TRBD2. With V trimmed by 4 bases and J by 5 bases, 13 bases remained unmatched. The CDR3 loop spans 17 amino acids. Per the germline V gene, CDR1 is LNHDA and CDR2 is SQIVND (reference sequence). DNA for the CDR3: TGTGCCAGTAGTACCCACTATGGACTAGCGGCTATCGAGACCCAGTACTTC. Amino acids: CASSTHYGLAAIETQYF. Full variable domain (missing parts from reference TRBV19 and TRBJ2-5): DGGITQSPKYLFRKEGQNVTLSCEQNLNHDAMYWYRQDPGQGLRLIYYSQIVNDFQKGDIAEGYSVSREKKESFPLTVTSAQKNPTAFYLCASSTHYGLAAIETQYFGPGTRLLVL.

The chain carries TRBV6-5 and TRBJ1-2; 7 bases are shared with TRBD1. The junction had 4 bases not matched to a gene; V was cut back by 6 bases and J by 6 bases. The length of the CDR3 is 12 residues. Germline lookup yields CDR1 MNHEY and CDR2 SVGAGI. CDR3 loop: CASSPTGDGYTF. The CDR3 DNA follows: TGTGCCAGCAGCCCCACAGGGGATGGCTACACCTTC.

The chain combines TRBV7-9 with TRBJ1-6; 8 nucleotides align to TRBD1. Germline V gene lookup returns CDR1 SEHNR and CDR2 FQNEAQ (reference sequence). The CDR3 sequence is 15 residues long. The ends lost 5 bases at V and 10 bases at J; junction bases unmatched: 10. The CDR3 DNA is TGTGCCAGCAGCCTAGGACAGGGCGGCGACTCACCCCTCCACTTT. This gives the protein CASSLGQGGDSPLHF.

The chain joins TRBV6-1 to TRBJ1-2; D perhaps matches TRBD1 (6 bases). The CDR3 covers 13 residues. CDR1 is MNHNS and CDR2 is SASEGT in the germline V gene. Trimming left V 8 bases short and J 5 bases short, with 15 bases between. This chain's CDR3 is CASGSGVEYGYTF. As DNA, the CDR3 is TGTGCCAGCGGCTCAGGGGTGGAATATGGCTACACCTTC.

The gene calls are TRBV21-1 and TRBJ2-2; the DNA was not used to check the table's D call, TRBD2. TRBV21-1 is a recognized pseudogene. The CDR3 contains 16 residues. Here the CDR3 reads CASSNGTSGSTGELFF. The CDR3 DNA sequence: TGTGCCAGCAGCAACGGGACTAGCGGGAGCACCGGGGAGCTGTTTTTT.

The count of this clone is one. The rearrangement uses TRBV7-9 and TRBJ1-2; D gene ambiguous. Germline CDR1 SEHNR, CDR2 FQNEAQ (reference sequence). The germline V and J ends were trimmed by 7 bases and 4 bases, with 16 bases remaining between them. The CDR3 is 14 residues long. The CDR3 region has the DNA TGTGCCAGCACCCTGCAAGCAGGAAGCTATGGCTACACCTTC. Its protein is CASTLQAGSYGYTF.

This chain uses TRBV2 with TRBJ1-4; D is ambiguous. CDR3 length: 10 residues. Germline assignment: CDR1 SNHLY and CDR2 FYNNEI. V shed 6 bases and J shed 6 bases, with 2 bases lying between them. CDR3 region: CASRDEKLFF. CDR3 bases: TGTGCCAGCAGAGATGAAAAACTGTTTTTT.

The chain uses TRBV6-5 and TRBJ1-5, with D unresolved. Looked up from germline, CDR1 is MNHEY and CDR2 is SVGAGI. The CDR3 is 15 amino acids. V was clipped by 6 bases and J by 0 bases, with 12 bases between them. The chain's CDR3 is CASSRAIGSNQPQHF. CDR3 sequence (DNA): TGTGCCAGCAGCCGGGCCATCGGTAGCAATCAGCCCCAGCATTTT.

This clone turned up a few times. The rearrangement uses TRBV4-3 and TRBJ2-2; tentatively, D is TRBD2 (5 bases). In germline, CDR1 is LGHNA, CDR2 YSLEER. The CDR3 contains 16 residues. Trimming took off 0 bases at V and 6 bases at J, with 14 bases between the two ends. The CDR3 bases are TGCGCCAGCAGCCAAGAAGTATCTAGCTGGGCCGGGGAGCTGTTTTTT. It codes for CASSQEVSSWAGELFF.

The J gene is TRBJ1-2, the V gene TRBV5-1; 8 positions match TRBD1. The CDR3 is made up of 15 amino acids. CDR1 SGHRS and CDR2 YFSETQ come from the germline V gene. V trimming: 2 bases; J trimming: 6 bases; junction bases outside the gene matches: 9. The CDR3 here is CASSFGDRSLDGYTF. In nucleotides, the CDR3 is TGCGCCAGCAGCTTTGGGGACAGGAGCTTGGATGGCTACACCTTC.

The chain carries TRBV4-2 and TRBJ2-3; 7 bases map to TRBD2. The length of the CDR3 is 17 residues. The germline V gene has CDR1 LGHNA and CDR2 YNFKEQ. The V and J ends lost 0 bases and 0 bases, in that order; junction bases with no gene match: 6. This CDR3 reads CASSQEAGLTSTDTQYF. The CDR3 coding sequence is TGTGCCAGCAGCCAAGAAGCGGGGCTTACTAGCACAGATACGCAGTATTTT.